This TCR beta chain was sequenced in a study of CD8 T cells in ankylosing spondylitis. Findings of the study overall: Reportedly, disease-linked clones are significantly enriched in ankylosing spondylitis patients' matched synovial fluid. A motif of under ten highly homologous TCR beta variants was seen as apparently characteristic of ankylosing spondylitis blood.

In making TCR beta libraries, quantitative 5'-RACE with molecular barcodes was used. TCRdb ran MiXCR on the 5' RACE reads and lists one entry per CDR3 protein. Counted here are some 100,000 distinct CDR3 sequences, 8% to 10% occurring once; the ten biggest clones make up 9.9%. This clonotype was seen a handful of times. Its target is unknown. Mismatch with germline at one junction end may stem from a read error. The CDR3 has 14 residues. Per germline, CDR1 SGHVS and CDR2 FQNEAQ. Sequenced sample: blood, either unsorted or a sorted T cell fraction (not recorded which). The clonotype originates from a male donor with ankylosing spondylitis or in good health (not recorded which). The rearrangement uses TRBV7-8 and TRBJ2-7; tentatively, D is TRBD2 (7 bases). CDR3 nucleotides: TGTGCCAGCTGCTTAGGGGGGGGGGCCCACGAGCAGTACTTC. This gives the protein CASCLGGGAHEQYF.